The next 9 T cell receptor beta chains were all read from a single sample in a study of blood T cell dynamics during melanoma immunotherapy. The protocol was immunoSEQ multiplex PCR, while the TCRdb copy is restricted to in-frame clones and leaves out a portion. Counted here are roughly 23,000 clones, 89% occurring once; the ten biggest clones make up 1.2%. The time point: pre-treatment baseline. The source was blood, collected from a patient treated with checkpoint blockade. The receptors come from a human donor with melanoma.

This clone has a handful of counts. CDR3: CASSLLTGYGYTF. DNA of the CDR3: TGTGCCAGCAGCTTGCTAACAGGATATGGCTACACCTTC. This sequence joins TRBV5-6 and TRBJ1-2; a weak D match, TRBD1 (5 bases). V was cut by 1 base and J by 5 bases, with 9 bases left in between. CDR3 size: 13 residues. Germline CDR1 is SGHDT and CDR2 is YYEEEE. The full variable domain, completed using reference TRBV5-6 and TRBJ1-2, is DAGVTQSPTHLIKTRGQQVTLRCSPKSGHDTVSWYQQALGQGPQFIFQYYEEEERQRGNFPDRFSGHQFPNYSSELNVNALLLGDSALYLCASSLLTGYGYTFGSGTRLTVV.

The genes are TRBV7-2 and TRBJ2-3; 8 nucleotides align to TRBD2. The V gene end was trimmed by 2 bases and the J gene end by 3 bases; junction bases not matched to a gene: 4. This CDR3 has 15 amino acids. Germline V CDR1 and CDR2: SGHTA, FQGNSA. This chain's CDR3 is CASSLRGLVTDTQYF. The CDR3 DNA is TGTGCCAGCAGCTTAAGGGGACTAGTTACAGATACGCAGTATTTT.

V gene TRBV27 combines with J gene TRBJ1-2; TRBD1 might be the D (5 bases). This CDR3 is 14 amino acids long. From germline, CDR1 is MNHEY and CDR2 SMNVEV (reference sequence). V gave up 5 bases and J gave up 8 bases, with 18 bases separating them. CDR3 sequence (DNA): TGTGCCAGCAGTCCAAGGGACCAACTGGGGGGCTACACCTTC. Protein: CASSPRDQLGGYTF.

The CDR3 nucleotides are TGCAGCGTTCCAGCGGGAGCGTCAGATACGCAGTATTTT. It yields the protein CSVPAGASDTQYF. The V gene is TRBV29-1, the J gene TRBJ2-3, with 8 bases lining up with TRBD2. CDR3 length equals 13 residues. Germline V gives CDR1 SQVTM, CDR2 ANQGSEA. J lost 4 bases, V lost 5 bases, and 5 bases had no gene match.

This clone was observed a single time. The J gene is TRBJ1-5, the V gene TRBV27; D is unresolved. The CDR3 spans 13 residues. Germline CDR1 is MNHEY and CDR2 is SMNVEV (reference sequence). Trimming pared 6 bases from V and 3 bases from J, leaving 9 bases between. CDR3 protein: CASSPGFNQPQHF. DNA of the CDR3: TGTGCCAGCAGCCCGGGATTCAATCAGCCCCAGCATTTT.

This sequence joins TRBV29-1 and TRBJ1-2; D may be TRBD1 (5 bases). V lost 6 bases to trimming and J lost 8 bases, with 10 bases between them. CDR3 length: 10 residues. Per germline, CDR1 SQVTM and CDR2 ANQGSEA. CDR3 sequence (DNA): TGCAGCGTGGGGGAGGACGGCTACACCTTC. Its translation is CSVGEDGYTF.

This clone has only one observation. The chain employs TRBV19 and TRBJ1-5, with unresolved D. Trimming cost V 6 bases and J 0 bases, with 9 bases left between them. There are 14 residues in the CDR3. Per germline, CDR1 LNHDA and CDR2 SQIVND (reference sequence). The DNA for the CDR3 is TGTGCCAGTAGCCGCGCAAATAGCAATCAGCCCCAGCATTTT. It specifies CASSRANSNQPQHF. Using reference TRBV19 and TRBJ1-5 for the parts outside the CDR3, the full variable domain is DGGITQSPKYLFRKEGQNVTLSCEQNLNHDAMYWYRQDPGQGLRLIYYSQIVNDFQKGDIAEGYSVSREKKESFPLTVTSAQKNPTAFYLCASSRANSNQPQHFGDGTRLSIL.

The rearrangement links TRBV25-1 to TRBJ1-1, with D possibly being TRBD1 (5 bases). Germline V CDR1 and CDR2: MGHDK, SYGVNS. This CDR3 comprises 15 residues. The V gene lost 2 bases and the J gene lost 1 base, with 11 bases spanning the gap. As DNA, the CDR3 is TGTGCCAGCAGTGAAGTGGGGCCGAAGAACACTGAAGCTTTCTTT. Translating it yields CASSEVGPKNTEAFF. The full variable domain, with the rest looked up from reference TRBV25-1 and TRBJ1-1, is EADIYQTPRYLVIGTGKKITLECSQTMGHDKMYWYQQDPGMELHLIHYSYGVNSTEKGDLSSESTVSRIRTEHFPLTLESARPSHTSQYLCASSEVGPKNTEAFFGQGTRLTVV.

J is TRBJ1-6 and V is TRBV19, with D tentatively TRBD1 (5 bases). Trimming stripped 5 bases from V and 7 bases from J, with 9 bases between. CDR1 LNHDA and CDR2 SQIVND come from the germline V gene (reference sequence). The CDR3 has 13 amino acids. The CDR3 DNA reads TGTGCCAGTAGTGGGGCGGGAAATTCACCCCTCCACTTT. This gives the protein CASSGAGNSPLHF.